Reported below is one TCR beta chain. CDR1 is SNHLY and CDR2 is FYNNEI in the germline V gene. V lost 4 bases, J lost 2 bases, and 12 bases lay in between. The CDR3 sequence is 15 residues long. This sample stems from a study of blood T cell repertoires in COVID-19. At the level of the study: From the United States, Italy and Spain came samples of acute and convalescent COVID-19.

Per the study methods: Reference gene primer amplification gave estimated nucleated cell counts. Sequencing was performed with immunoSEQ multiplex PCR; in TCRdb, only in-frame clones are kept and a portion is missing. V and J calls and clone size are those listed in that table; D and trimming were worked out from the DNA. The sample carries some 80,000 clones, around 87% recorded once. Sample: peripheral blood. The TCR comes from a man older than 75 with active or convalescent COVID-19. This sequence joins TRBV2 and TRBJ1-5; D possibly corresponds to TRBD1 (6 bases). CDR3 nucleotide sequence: TGTGCCAGCAGTGTGGTGGGGGCTGGCAATCAGCCCCAGCATTTT. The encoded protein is CASSVVGAGNQPQHF. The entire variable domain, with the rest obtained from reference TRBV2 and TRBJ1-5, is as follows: EPEVTQTPSHQVTQMGQEVILRCVPISNHLYFYWYRQILGQKVEFLVSFYNNEISEKSEIFDDQFSVERPDGSNFTLKIRSTKLEDSAMYFCASSVVGAGNQPQHFGDGTRLSIL.